The 5 T cell receptor beta chains presented below share a single source sample, sequenced in a study of T cells generated in artificial thymic organoids. TCRalpha and TCRbeta libraries were amplified separately by semi-nested PCR with TRAC or TRBC reverse primers. Using its own MiXCR run on the 5' RACE reads, TCRdb lists one record per CDR3 protein. The sample lists around 3,400 distinct CDR3 sequences; 34% were seen once. The sample was naive CD8+ T cells from blood. Subset defined: CD3+TCRalphabeta+CD8SP T cells; for blood, CD45RO-CCR7+ naive CD8+ T cells. Receptors were obtained from a human donor who gave cord blood stem cells for thymic organoid culture, a cardiac surgery patient who gave postnatal thymus, or a blood donor (not recorded which).

About this clonotype: Its ends do not fully match the called genes, so a read error is possible. The V gene is TRBV25-1, the J gene TRBJ1-5, with D maybe TRBD1 (5 bases). The CDR3 is made up of 14 amino acids. Germline-derived CDR1 and CDR2 are MGHDK and SYGVNS. The CDR3 loop is CATSDWQGSQPQHF. DNA of the CDR3: TGTGCCACCAGTGATTGGCAGGGCAGTCAGCCCCAGCATTTT.

In this sample, this clonotype turned up a few times. The chain has TRBV18 and TRBJ2-1; either TRBD1 or TRBD2 may fit D (5 bases each). Deletions cut 1 base from V and 4 bases from J, with 11 bases between. CDR1 KGHSH and CDR2 LQKENI come from the germline V gene. CDR3 length equals 15 residues. CDR3 DNA: TGTGCCAGCTCACCACGGGACGATCAATACAATGAGCAGTTCTTC. Amino acids: CASSPRDDQYNEQFF.

The chain employs TRBV13 and TRBJ2-4, with no clear D. Deletions cut 1 base from V and 8 bases from J, with 6 bases between. Germline assignment: CDR1 PRHDT and CDR2 FYEKMQ (reference sequence). The CDR3 has 12 residues. The CDR3 is CASSLDSDIQYF. Written as DNA, the CDR3 is TGTGCCAGCAGCTTAGACAGCGACATTCAGTACTTC.

This clonotype counts as medium-sized. This chain links TRBV5-1 with TRBJ2-7; D unclear. The CDR3 covers 14 residues. Germline V gene sequence: CDR1 SGHRS, CDR2 YFSETQ. V lost 0 bases and J 0 bases, leaving 7 bases between the germline ends. The CDR3 nucleotides are TGCGCCAGCAGCTTGGGCGGTCTCTCCTACGAGCAGTACTTC. As protein: CASSLGGLSYEQYF.

This clonotype was seen more than once but under ten times. The chain carries TRBV28 and TRBJ2-3; TRBD1 aligns across 10 bases. V shed 4 bases, J shed 4 bases, and the junction held 14 bases outside the gene matches. This CDR3 contains 18 residues. Germline V lookup: CDR1 MDHEN, CDR2 SYDVKM. Here the CDR3 reads CASSSSGTGAPLSDTQYF. The CDR3 nucleotides read TGTGCCAGCAGTTCATCCGGGACAGGGGCCCCGTTGTCAGATACGCAGTATTTT.